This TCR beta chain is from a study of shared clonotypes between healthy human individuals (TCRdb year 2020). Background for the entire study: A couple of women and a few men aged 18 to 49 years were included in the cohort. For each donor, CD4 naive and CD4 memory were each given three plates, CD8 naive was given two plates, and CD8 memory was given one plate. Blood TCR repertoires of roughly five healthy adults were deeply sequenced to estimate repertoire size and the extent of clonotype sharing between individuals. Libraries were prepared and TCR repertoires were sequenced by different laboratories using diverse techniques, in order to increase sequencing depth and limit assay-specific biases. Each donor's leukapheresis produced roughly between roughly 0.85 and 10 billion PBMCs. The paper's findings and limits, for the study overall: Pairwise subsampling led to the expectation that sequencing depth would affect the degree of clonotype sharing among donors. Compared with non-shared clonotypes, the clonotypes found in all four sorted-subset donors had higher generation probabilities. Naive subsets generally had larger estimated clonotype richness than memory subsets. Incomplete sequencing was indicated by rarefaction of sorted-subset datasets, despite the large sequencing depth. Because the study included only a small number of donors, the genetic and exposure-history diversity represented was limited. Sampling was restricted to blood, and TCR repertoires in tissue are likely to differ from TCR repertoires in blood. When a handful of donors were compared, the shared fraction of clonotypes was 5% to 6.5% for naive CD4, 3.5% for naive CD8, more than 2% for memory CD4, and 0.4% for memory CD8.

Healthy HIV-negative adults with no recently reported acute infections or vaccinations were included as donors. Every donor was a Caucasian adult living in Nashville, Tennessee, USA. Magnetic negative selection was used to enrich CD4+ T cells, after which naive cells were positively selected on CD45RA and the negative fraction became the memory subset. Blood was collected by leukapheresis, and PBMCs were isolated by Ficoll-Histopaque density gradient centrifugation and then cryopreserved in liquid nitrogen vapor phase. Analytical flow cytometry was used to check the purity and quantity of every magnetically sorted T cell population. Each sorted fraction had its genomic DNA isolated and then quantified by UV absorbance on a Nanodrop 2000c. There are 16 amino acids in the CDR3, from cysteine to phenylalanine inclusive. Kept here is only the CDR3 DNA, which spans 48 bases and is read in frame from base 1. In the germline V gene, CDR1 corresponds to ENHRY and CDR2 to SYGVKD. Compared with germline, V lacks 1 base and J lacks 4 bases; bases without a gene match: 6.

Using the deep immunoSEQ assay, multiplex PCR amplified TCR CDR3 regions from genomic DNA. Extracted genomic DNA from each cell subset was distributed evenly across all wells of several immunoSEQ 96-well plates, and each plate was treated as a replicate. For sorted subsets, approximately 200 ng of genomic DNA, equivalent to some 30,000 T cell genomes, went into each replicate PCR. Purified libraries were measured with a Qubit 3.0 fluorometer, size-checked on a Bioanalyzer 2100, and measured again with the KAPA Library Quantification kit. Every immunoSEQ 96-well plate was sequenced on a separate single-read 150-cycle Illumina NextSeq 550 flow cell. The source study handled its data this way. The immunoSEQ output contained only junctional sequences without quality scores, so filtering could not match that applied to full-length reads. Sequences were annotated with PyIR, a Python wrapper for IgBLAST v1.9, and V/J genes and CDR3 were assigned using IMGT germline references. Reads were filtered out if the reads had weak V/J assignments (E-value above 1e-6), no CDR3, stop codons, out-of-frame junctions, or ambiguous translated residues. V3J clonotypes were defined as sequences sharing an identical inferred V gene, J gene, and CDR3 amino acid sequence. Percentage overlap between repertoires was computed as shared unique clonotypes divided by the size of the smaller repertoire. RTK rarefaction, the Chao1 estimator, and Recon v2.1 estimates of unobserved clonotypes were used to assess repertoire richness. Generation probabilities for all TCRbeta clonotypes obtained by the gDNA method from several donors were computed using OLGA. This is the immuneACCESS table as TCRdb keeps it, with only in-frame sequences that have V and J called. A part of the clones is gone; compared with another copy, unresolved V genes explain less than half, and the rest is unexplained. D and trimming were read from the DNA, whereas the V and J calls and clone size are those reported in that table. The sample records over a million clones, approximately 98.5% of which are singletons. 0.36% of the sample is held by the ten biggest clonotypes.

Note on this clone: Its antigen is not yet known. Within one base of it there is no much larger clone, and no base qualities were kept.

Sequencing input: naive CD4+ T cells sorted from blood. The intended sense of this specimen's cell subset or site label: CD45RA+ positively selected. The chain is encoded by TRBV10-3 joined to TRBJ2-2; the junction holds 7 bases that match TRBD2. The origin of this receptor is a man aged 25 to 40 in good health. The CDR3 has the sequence CAISEFGLVRTGELFF. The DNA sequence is TGTGCCATCAGTGAGTTCGGACTAGTCCGCACCGGGGAGCTGTTTTTT.